This TCR beta chain was sequenced during a study of OX40 agonist ivuxolimab in advanced cancers. Study at large: Dosing consisted of intravenous ivuxolimab at 0.01 to 10 mg/kg every 2 weeks. There were three patients with partial responses, one having hepatocellular carcinoma and two cutaneous melanoma. General study findings and limits: Both blood CD4+ and CD8+ T cells showed clonal growth by week 6 at 0.1 to 3.0 mg/kg.

Repertoires were generated with immunoSEQ multiplex PCR, while TCRdb's copy carries only in-frame clones and drops some. This sample yields roughly 15,000 clones, of which 85% to 90% are seen a single time; roughly 66% belongs to the top ten. Details on this clone: Antigen unknown.

In germline, CDR1 is SGHNT, CDR2 YENEEA. The CDR3 contains 15 residues. V dropped 1 base and J dropped 4 bases, with 11 bases sitting between them. V usage is TRBV11-3 and J usage is TRBJ1-3, with D tentatively TRBD1 (5 bases). The sequencing here drew on CD4+ or CD8+ T cells sorted from blood, taken in a trial of the OX40 agonist ivuxolimab. This sequence originates from an adult with an advanced solid tumor such as melanoma, head and neck, liver or kidney cancer. This chain's CDR3 is CASSLAGSLGNTIYF. Here the CDR3 DNA reads TGTGCCAGCAGCTTAGCAGGGAGTCTAGGAAACACCATATATTTT.